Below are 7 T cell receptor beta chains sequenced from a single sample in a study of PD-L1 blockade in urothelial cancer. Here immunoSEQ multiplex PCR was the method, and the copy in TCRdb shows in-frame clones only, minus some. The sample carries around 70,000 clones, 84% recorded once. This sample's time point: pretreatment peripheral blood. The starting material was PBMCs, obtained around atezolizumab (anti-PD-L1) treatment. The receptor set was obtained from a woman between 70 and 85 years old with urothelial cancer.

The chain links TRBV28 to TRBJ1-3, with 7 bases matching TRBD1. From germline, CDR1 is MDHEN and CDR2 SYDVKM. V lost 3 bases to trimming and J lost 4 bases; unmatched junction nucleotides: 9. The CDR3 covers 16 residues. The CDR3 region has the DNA TGTGCCAGCAGTTTTCTCCTTCAGGGGGGAGGAAACACCATATATTTT. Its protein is CASSFLLQGGGNTIYF.

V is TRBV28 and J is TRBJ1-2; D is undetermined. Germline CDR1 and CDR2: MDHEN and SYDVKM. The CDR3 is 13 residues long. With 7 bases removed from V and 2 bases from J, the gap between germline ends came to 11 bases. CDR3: CASTRQPNYGYTF. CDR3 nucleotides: TGTGCCAGCACGCGGCAGCCGAACTATGGCTACACCTTC.

The CDR3 DNA is TGTGCCTGGAGTCCTTCCTACACTAGCGGAAGCACAGATACGCAGTATTTT. The encoded protein is CAWSPSYTSGSTDTQYF. The V call is TRBV30, the J call TRBJ2-3; 8 positions match TRBD2. The CDR3 has 17 residues. The germline V gene has CDR1 GTSNPN and CDR2 SVGIG (reference sequence). Losses at the gene ends were 2 bases for V and 0 bases for J; bases not matched to a gene: 10.

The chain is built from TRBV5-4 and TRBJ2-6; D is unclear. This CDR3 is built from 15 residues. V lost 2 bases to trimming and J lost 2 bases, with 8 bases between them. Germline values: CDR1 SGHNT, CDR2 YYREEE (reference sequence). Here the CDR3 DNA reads TGTGCCAGCAGCTTTGTGAGGACTGGGGCCAACGTCCTGACTTTC. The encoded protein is CASSFVRTGANVLTF.

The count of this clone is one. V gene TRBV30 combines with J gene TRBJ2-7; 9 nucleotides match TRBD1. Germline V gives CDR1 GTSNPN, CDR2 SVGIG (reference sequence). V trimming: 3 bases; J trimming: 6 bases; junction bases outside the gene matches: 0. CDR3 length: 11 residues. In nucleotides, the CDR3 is TGTGCCTGGAGGGACAGGGGCGAGCAGTACTTC. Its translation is CAWRDRGEQYF.

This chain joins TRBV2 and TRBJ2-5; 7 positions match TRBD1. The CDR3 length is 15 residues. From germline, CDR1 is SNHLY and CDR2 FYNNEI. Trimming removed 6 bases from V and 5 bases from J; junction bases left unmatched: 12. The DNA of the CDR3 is TGTGCCAGCAGCCTACAGGGGCAACAAGGGGAGACCCAGTACTTC. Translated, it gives CASSLQGQQGETQYF.

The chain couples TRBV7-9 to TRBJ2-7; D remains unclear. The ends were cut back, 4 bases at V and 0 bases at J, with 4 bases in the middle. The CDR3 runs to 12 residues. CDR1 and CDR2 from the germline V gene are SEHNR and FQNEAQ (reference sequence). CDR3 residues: CASSSNSYEQYF. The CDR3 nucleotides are TGTGCCAGCAGCTCCAACTCCTACGAGCAGTACTTC. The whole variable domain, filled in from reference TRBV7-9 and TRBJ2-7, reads DTGVSQNPRHKITKRGQNVTFRCDPISEHNRLYWYRQTLGQGPEFLTYFQNEAQLEKSRLLSDRFSAERPKGSFSTLEIQRTEQGDSAMYLCASSSNSYEQYFGPGTRLTVT.